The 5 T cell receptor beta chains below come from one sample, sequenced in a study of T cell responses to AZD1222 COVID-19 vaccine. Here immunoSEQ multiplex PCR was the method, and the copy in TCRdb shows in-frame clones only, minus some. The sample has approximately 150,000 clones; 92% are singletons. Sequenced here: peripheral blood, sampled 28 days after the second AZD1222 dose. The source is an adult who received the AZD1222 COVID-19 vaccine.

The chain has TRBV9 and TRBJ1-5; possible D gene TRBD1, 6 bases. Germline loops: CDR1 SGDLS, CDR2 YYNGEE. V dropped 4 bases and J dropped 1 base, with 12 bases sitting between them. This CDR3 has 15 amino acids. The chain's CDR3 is CASSSSGASNQPQHF. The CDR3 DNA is TGTGCCAGCAGCTCGTCGGGGGCGAGCAATCAGCCCCAGCATTTT. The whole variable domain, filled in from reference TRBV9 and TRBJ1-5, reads DSGVTQTPKHLITATGQRVTLRCSPRSGDLSVYWYQQSLDQGLQFLIQYYNGEERAKGNILERFSAQQFPDLHSELNLSSLELGDSALYFCASSSSGASNQPQHFGDGTRLSIL.

As DNA, the CDR3 is TGTGCCAGCAGCCTACCCTGGACGGGGGGACCCCTCCACTTT. Translating it yields CASSLPWTGGPLHF. The rearrangement joins TRBV6-5 to TRBJ1-6; a possible D gene is TRBD1 (5 bases). V lost 6 bases to trimming and J lost 12 bases, with 18 bases between them. CDR1 and CDR2 (germline): MNHEY, SVGAGI. The length of the CDR3 is 14 residues.

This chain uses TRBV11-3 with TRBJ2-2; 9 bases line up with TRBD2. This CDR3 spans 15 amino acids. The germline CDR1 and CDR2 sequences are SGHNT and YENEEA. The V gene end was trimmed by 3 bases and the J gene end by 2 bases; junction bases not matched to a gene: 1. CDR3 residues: CASSLGLANTGELFF. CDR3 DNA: TGTGCCAGCAGCTTGGGACTAGCCAACACCGGGGAGCTGTTTTTT.

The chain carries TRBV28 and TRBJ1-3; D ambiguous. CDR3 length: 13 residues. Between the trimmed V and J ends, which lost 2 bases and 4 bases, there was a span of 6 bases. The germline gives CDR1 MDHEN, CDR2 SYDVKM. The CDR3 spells CASSLNFGNTIYF. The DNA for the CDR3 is TGTGCCAGCAGTTTAAACTTCGGAAACACCATATATTTT.

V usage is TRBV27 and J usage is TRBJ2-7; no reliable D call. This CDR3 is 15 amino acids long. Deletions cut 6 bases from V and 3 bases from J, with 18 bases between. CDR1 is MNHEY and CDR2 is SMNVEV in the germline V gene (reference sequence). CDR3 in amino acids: CASRPRNRGIYEQYF. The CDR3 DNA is TGTGCCAGCAGGCCCCGGAACCGCGGCATCTACGAGCAGTACTTC.